What follows are 5 T cell receptor beta chains derived from one specimen sequenced in a study of OX40 agonist ivuxolimab in advanced cancers. Libraries were prepared by immunoSEQ multiplex PCR; TCRdb keeps only in-frame clonotypes and omits some of them. The profile covers tens of thousands of clones, with about 80% appearing a single time and approximately 7% taken by the ten largest. The starting material was CD4+ or CD8+ T cells sorted from blood, obtained in a trial of the OX40 agonist ivuxolimab. These receptors were taken from an adult with an advanced solid tumor such as melanoma, head and neck, liver or kidney cancer.

There are a few counts of this clone. The J gene is TRBJ1-1, the V gene TRBV5-4, with 7 bases lining up with TRBD1. Germline CDR1 and CDR2: SGHNT and YYREEE (reference sequence). There are 13 residues in the CDR3. V gave up 2 bases and J gave up 4 bases; unmatched junction bases: 2. In nucleotides, the CDR3 is TGTGCCAGCAGCTTCAACAGGGGCACTGAAGCTTTCTTT. This encodes CASSFNRGTEAFF.

The chain has TRBV11-2 and TRBJ2-3; D is uncertain. This CDR3 is 12 amino acids long. Germline V gene data show CDR1 as SGHAT and CDR2 as FQNNGV. Trimming left V 0 bases short and J 2 bases short, with 0 bases between. The CDR3, as DNA: TGTGCCAGCAGCTTAGACACAGATACGCAGTATTTT. This sequence encodes CASSLDTDTQYF.

CDR3 sequence (DNA): TGTGCCAGCAGGATACAGGTTGAAGCTTTCTTT. It specifies CASRIQVEAFF. The rearrangement links TRBV7-9 to TRBJ1-1; TRBD1 might be the D (5 bases). Germline CDR1 SEHNR, CDR2 FQNEAQ (reference sequence). V dropped 6 bases and J dropped 7 bases, with 9 bases sitting between them. CDR3 length: 11 amino acids. Using reference TRBV7-9 and TRBJ1-1 for the parts outside the CDR3, the full variable domain is DTGVSQNPRHKITKRGQNVTFRCDPISEHNRLYWYRQTLGQGPEFLTYFQNEAQLEKSRLLSDRFSAERPKGSFSTLEIQRTEQGDSAMYLCASRIQVEAFFGQGTRLTVV.

The chain combines TRBV27 with TRBJ1-5, with D possibly matching TRBD1 (5 bases). With 6 bases removed from V and 6 bases from J, the gap between germline ends came to 15 bases. Per germline, CDR1 MNHEY and CDR2 SMNVEV (reference sequence). The CDR3 runs to 14 residues. The CDR3 coding sequence is TGTGCCAGCAGCCCTTTTGGGGGATTTCAGCCCCAGCATTTT. Its translation is CASSPFGGFQPQHF.

V is TRBV5-4 and J is TRBJ2-4, with TRBD1 matching over 9 bases. This CDR3 has 16 amino acids. The J segment lost 5 bases and the V segment lost 4 bases, leaving 10 bases of the junction unmatched. Germline V gene sequence: CDR1 SGHNT, CDR2 YYREEE (reference sequence). CDR3 amino acids: CASSAGTGRIQNIQYF. DNA of the CDR3: TGTGCCAGCAGCGCCGGGACAGGGAGGATCCAAAACATTCAGTACTTC.